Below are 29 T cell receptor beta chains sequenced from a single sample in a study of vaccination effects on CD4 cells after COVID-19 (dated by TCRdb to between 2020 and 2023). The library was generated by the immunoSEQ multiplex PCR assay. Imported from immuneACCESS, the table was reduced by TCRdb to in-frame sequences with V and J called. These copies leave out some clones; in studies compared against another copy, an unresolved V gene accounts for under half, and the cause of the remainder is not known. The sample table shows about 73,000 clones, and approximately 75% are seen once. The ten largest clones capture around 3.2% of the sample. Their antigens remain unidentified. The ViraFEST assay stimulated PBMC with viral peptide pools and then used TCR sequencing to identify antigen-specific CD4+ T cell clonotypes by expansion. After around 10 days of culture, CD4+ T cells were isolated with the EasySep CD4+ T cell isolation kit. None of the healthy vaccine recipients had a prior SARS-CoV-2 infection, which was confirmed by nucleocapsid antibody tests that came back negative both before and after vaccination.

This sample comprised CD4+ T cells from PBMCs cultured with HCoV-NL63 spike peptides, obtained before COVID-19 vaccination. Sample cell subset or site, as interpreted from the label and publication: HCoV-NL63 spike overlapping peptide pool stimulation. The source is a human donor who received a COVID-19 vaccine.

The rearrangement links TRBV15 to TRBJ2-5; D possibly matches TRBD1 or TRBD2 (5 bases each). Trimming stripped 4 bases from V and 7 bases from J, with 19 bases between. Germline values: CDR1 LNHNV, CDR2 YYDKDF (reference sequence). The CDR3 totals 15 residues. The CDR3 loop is CATSTGTAVLRTQYF. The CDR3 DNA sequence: TGTGCCACCAGCACCGGGACCGCAGTACTGCGGACCCAGTACTTC.

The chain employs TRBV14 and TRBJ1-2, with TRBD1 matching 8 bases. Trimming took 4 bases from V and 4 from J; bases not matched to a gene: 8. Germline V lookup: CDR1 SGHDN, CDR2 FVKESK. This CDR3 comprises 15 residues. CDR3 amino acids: CASSPHRGASYGYTF. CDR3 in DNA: TGTGCCAGCAGCCCACACAGGGGGGCCTCCTATGGCTACACCTTC.

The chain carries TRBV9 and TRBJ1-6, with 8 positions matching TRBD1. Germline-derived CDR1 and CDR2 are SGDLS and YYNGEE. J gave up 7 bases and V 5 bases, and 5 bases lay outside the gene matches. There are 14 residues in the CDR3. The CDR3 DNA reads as TGTGCCAGCAGGAAGGACAGGGACAATTCACCCCTCCACTTT. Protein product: CASRKDRDNSPLHF.

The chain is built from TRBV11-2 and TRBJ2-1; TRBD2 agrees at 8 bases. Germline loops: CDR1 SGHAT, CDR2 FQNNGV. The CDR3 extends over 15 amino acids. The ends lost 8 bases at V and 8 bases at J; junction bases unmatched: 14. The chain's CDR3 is CASRRSGGQIYEQFF. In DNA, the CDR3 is TGTGCCAGCCGACGGAGCGGGGGCCAGATCTATGAGCAGTTCTTC.

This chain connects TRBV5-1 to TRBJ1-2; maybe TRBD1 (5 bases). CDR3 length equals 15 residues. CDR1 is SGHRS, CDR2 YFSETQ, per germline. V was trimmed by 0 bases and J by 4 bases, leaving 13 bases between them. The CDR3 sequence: CASSLGTGVSYGYTF. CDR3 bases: TGCGCCAGCAGCTTGGGCACGGGGGTCTCCTATGGCTACACCTTC.

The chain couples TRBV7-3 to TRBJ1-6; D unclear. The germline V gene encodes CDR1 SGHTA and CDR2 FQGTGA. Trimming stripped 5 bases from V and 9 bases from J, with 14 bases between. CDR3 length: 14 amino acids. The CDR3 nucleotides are TGTGCCAGCAGCCTCGGCGGGTCTCGTTCACCCCTCCACTTT. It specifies CASSLGGSRSPLHF.

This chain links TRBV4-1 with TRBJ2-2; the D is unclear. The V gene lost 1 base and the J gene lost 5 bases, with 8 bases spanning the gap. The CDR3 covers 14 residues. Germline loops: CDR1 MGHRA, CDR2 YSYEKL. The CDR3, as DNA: TGCGCCAGCAGCCAAGTCGTGTGGACCGGGGAGCTGTTTTTT. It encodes CASSQVVWTGELFF.

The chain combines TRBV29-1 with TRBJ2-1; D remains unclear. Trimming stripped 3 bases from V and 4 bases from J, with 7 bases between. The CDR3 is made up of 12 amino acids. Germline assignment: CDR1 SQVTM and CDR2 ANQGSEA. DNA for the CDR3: TGCAGCGTTGACGCGGAATACAATGAGCAGTTCTTC. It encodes CSVDAEYNEQFF.

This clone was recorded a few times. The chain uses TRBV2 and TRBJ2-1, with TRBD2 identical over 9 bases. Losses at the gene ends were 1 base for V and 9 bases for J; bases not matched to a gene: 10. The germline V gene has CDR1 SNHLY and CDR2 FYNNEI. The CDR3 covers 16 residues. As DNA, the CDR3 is TGTGCCAGCAGTGAAGTACGCGGGGGGGGCCAAGGTGAGCAGTTCTTC. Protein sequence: CASSEVRGGGQGEQFF.

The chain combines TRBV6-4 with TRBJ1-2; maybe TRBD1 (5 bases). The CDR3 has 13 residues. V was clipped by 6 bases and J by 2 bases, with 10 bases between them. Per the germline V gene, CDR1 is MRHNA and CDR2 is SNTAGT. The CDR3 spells CASSPGDNYGYTF. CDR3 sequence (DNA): TGTGCCAGCAGCCCCGGGGACAACTATGGCTACACCTTC.

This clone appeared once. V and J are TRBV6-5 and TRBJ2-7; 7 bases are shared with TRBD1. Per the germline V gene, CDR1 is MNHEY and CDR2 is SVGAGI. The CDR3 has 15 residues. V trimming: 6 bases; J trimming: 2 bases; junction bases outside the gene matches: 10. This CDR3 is CASSRERDSAYEQYV. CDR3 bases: TGTGCCAGCAGCAGAGAACGGGACAGCGCCTACGAGCAGTACGTC.

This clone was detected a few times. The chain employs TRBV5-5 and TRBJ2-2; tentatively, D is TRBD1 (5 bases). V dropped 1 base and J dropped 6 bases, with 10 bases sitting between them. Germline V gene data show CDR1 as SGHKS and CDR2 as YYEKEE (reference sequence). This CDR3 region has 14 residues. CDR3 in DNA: TGTGCCAGCAGCTTGTCAGGGTACGCCGGGGAGCTGTTTTTT. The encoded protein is CASSLSGYAGELFF.

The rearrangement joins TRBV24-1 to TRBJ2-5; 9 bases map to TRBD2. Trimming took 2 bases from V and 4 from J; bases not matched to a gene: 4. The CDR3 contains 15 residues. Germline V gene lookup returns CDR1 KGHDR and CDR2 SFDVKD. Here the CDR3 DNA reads TGTGCCACCAGTGATTCTAGCGGGGCCTCAGAGACCCAGTACTTC. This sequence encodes CATSDSSGASETQYF.

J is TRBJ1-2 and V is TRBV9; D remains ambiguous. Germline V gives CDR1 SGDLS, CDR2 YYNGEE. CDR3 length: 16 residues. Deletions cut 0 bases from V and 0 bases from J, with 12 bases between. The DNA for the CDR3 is TGTGCCAGCAGCGTAGACAATGCTTTATCTAACTATGGCTACACCTTC. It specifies CASSVDNALSNYGYTF.

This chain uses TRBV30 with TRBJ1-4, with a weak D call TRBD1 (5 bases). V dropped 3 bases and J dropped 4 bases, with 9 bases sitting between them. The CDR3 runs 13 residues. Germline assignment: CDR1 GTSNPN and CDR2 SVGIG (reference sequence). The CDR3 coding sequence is TGTGCCTGGAGGAGGGACCTTAATGAAAAACTGTTTTTT. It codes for CAWRRDLNEKLFF.

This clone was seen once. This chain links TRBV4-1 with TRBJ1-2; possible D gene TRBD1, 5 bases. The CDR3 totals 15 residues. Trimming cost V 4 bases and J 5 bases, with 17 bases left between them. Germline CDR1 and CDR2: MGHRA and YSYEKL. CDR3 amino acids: CASSLTGTVVYGYTF. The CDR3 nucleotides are TGCGCCAGCAGCCTTACCGGGACGGTGGTTTATGGCTACACCTTC.

The CDR3 protein is CASSLGTGLTGNTIYF. CDR3 coding DNA: TGTGCCAGCAGCTTAGGGACAGGGCTCACCGGAAACACCATATATTTT. The chain is built from TRBV7-8 and TRBJ1-3, with 8 bases lining up with TRBD1. With V trimmed by 1 base and J by 4 bases, 6 bases remained unmatched. CDR1 is SGHVS and CDR2 is FQNEAQ in the germline V gene. The CDR3 length is 16 residues.

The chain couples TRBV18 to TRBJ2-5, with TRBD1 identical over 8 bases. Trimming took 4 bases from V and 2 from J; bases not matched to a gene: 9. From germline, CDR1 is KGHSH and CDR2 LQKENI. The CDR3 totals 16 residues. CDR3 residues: CASSRSRTGHQETQYF. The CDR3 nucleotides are TGTGCCAGCTCACGATCCCGGACAGGGCATCAAGAGACCCAGTACTTC.

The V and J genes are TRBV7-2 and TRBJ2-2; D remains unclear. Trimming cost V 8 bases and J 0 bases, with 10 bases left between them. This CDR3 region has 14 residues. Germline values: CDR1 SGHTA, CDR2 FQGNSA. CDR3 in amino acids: CASESAANTGELFF. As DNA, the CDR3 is TGTGCCAGCGAGTCAGCAGCGAACACCGGGGAGCTGTTTTTT.

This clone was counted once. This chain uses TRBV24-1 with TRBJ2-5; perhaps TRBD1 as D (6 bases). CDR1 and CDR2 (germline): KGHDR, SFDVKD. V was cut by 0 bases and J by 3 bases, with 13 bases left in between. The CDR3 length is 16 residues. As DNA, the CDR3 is TGTGCCACCAGTGATTTGGGGACACCAGATGAAGAGACCCAGTACTTC. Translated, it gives CATSDLGTPDEETQYF.

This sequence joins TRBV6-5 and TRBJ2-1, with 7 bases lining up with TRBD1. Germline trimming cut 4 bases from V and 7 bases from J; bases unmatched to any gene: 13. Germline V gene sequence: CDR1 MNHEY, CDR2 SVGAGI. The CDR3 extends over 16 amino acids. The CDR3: CASSLFRGPGWNEQFF. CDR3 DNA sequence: TGTGCCAGCAGTTTATTTAGGGGGCCAGGGTGGAATGAGCAGTTCTTC.

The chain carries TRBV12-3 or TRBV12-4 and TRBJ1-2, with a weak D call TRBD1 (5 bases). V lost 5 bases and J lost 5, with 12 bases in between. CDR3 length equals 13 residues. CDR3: CASSRGRGYGYTF. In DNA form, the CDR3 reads TGTGCCAGCAGTCGGGGCCGAGGGTATGGCTACACCTTC.

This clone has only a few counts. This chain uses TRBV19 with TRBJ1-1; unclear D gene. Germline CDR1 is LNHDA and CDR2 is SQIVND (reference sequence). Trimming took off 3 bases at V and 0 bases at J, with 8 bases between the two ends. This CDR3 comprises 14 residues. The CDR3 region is CASSILAVNTEAFF. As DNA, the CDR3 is TGTGCCAGTAGTATTTTGGCGGTGAACACTGAAGCTTTCTTT.

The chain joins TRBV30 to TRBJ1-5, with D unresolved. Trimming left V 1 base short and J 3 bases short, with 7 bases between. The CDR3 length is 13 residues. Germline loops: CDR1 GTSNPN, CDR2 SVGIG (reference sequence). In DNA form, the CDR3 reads TGTGCCTGGAGTGAGAGCCTCAATCAGCCCCAGCATTTT. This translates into CAWSESLNQPQHF.

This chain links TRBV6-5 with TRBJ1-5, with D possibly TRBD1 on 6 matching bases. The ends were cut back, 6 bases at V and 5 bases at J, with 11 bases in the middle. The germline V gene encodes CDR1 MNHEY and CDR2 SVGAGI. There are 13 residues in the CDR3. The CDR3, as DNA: TGTGCCAGCAGGGAGACAGGAGATCAGCCCCAGCATTTT. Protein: CASRETGDQPQHF.

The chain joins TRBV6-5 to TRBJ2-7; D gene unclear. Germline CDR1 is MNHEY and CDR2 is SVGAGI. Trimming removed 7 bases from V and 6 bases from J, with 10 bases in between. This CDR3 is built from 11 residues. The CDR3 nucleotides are TGTGCCAGCATCGGGCCCCTCGAGCAGTACGTC. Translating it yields CASIGPLEQYV.

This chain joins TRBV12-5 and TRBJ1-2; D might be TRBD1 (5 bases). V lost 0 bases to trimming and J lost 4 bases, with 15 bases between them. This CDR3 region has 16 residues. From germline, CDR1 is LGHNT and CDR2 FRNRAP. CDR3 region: CASGLVRGDGIYGYTF. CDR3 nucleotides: TGTGCTAGTGGTTTGGTACGAGGGGACGGAATCTATGGCTACACCTTC.

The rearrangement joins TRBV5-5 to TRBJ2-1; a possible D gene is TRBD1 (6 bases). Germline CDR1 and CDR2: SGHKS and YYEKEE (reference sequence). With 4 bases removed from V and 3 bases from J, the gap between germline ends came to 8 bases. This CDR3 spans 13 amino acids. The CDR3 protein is CASSPGVYNEQFF. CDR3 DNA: TGTGCCAGCAGCCCAGGGGTCTACAATGAGCAGTTCTTC. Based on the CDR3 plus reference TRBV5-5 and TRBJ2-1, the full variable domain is DAGVTQSPTHLIKTRGQQVTLRCSPISGHKSVSWYQQVLGQGPQFIFQYYEKEERGRGNFPDRFSARQFPNYSSELNVNALLLGDSALYLCASSPGVYNEQFFGPGTRLTVL.

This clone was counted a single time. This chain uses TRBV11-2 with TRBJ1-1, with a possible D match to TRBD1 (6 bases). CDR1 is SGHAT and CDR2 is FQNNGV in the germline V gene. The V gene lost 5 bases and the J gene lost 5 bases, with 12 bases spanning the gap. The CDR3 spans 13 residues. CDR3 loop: CASSLQQGTEAFF. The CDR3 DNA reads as TGTGCCAGCAGCCTCCAACAGGGTACTGAAGCTTTCTTT.